This is a list of T cell receptor beta chains from one sample in a study of T cell changes during pregnancy in multiple sclerosis. The data were produced by immunoSEQ multiplex PCR, yet TCRdb's version contains in-frame clones alone and is incomplete. In the table there are fewer than 65,000 clones, 91% of which are singletons. The source material was CD4+ T cells from peripheral blood mononuclear cells, sampled in the first trimester of pregnancy. The receptor source for this set is a female donor with multiple sclerosis, enrolled in a pregnancy study. The CDR3 runs from the conserved cysteine through the conserved F or W. A D gene is named only where the DNA matches it firmly. Clone size is shown for a subset of rows, as once, few, many or a class of expanded clone.

D	J	V	size	DNA	CDR3
TRBD1	TRBJ2-6	TRBV19	-	TGTGCCAGTAGAGAGGGACAGGGGCTAACTGGGGCCAACGTCCTGACTTTC	CASREGQGLTGANVLTF
-	TRBJ2-1	TRBV25-1	-	TGTGCCAGCAGTCTCCCGGGGGGCCACTACAATGAGCAGTTCTTC	CASSLPGGHYNEQFF
-	TRBJ2-6	TRBV7-9	-	TGTGCCAGCCAGGGGTTTCGTTCTGGGGCCAACGTCCTGACTTTC	CASQGFRSGANVLTF
TRBD2	TRBJ2-5	TRBV9	-	TGTGCCAGCAGCGCCCGACTAGCGGGGCAGGCAGAGACCCAGTACTTC	CASSARLAGQAETQYF
-	TRBJ2-2	TRBV7-2	-	TGTGCCAGCAGCTGGACTCGAAACGGGGAGCTGTTTTTT	CASSWTRNGELFF
-	TRBJ2-7	TRBV30	once	TGTGCCTGGAGTCCCCCGGGACTGAGATACGAGCAGTACTTC	CAWSPPGLRYEQYF
-	TRBJ1-3	TRBV4-2	-	TGTGCCAGCAGCCAAGAATCGAACAGAAACACCATATATTTT	CASSQESNRNTIYF
TRBD1	TRBJ1-5	TRBV4-2	-	TGTGCCAGCAGCCAAGGGACAGGGCAAGGGGATGTGCTTCAGCCCCAGCATTTT	CASSQGTGQGDVLQPQHF
TRBD1	TRBJ2-3	TRBV7-2	-	TGTGCCAGCAGCTTATACGGACAGGGGCCCGATACGCAGTATTTT	CASSLYGQGPDTQYF
-	TRBJ2-7	TRBV2	-	TGTGCCAGCAGTGATCAACTACCCTACGAGCAGTACTTC	CASSDQLPYEQYF
TRBD1	TRBJ1-3	TRBV2	-	TGTGCCAGCAGTACGACAGGGGCGGGAAACACCATATATTTT	CASSTTGAGNTIYF
-	TRBJ1-2	TRBV11-1	-	TGTGCCAGCACCGCCGATATTGGCGGCTACACCTTC	CASTADIGGYTF
-	TRBJ2-2	TRBV11-1	-	TGTGCCAGCAGCGGTGGGATAACAGGGTATGGGTCCGGGGAGCTGTTTTTT	CASSGGITGYGSGELFF
TRBD1	TRBJ2-5	TRBV25-1	-	TGTGCCAGCAGTTCCGGGACAGGGTTCGAGACCCAGTACTTC	CASSSGTGFETQYF
-	TRBJ1-4	TRBV9	-	TGTGCCAGCAGCGCCCGACAGGAGCAGGGGAATAATGAAAAACTGTTTTTT	CASSARQEQGNNEKLFF
-	TRBJ1-5	TRBV27	few	TGTGCCAGCAGTACAGGTTATAGCAATCAGCCCCAGCATTTT	CASSTGYSNQPQHF
-	TRBJ2-3	TRBV20-1	-	TGCAGTGCTTCCTCAGATACGCAGTATTTT	CSASSDTQYF
-	TRBJ1-5	TRBV6-1	once	TGTGCCAGCAGTGAAGACAGGGCTGTGCCCCAGCATTTT	CASSEDRAVPQHF
-	TRBJ1-1	TRBV7-2	-	TGTGCCAGCGGTGGGCGGGGGGCTGGAACTGAAGCTTTCTTT	CASGGRGAGTEAFF
-	TRBJ2-5	TRBV4-3	once	TGCGCCAGCAGCCAATCAACAGGGGGGGCATTATTTCAAGAGACCCAGTACTTC	CASSQSTGGALFQETQYF
-	TRBJ1-1	TRBV6-5	-	TGTGCCAGCAGTTTCAACCGGGGCACTGAAGCTTTCTTT	CASSFNRGTEAFF
-	TRBJ1-1	TRBV5-1	-	TGCGCCAGCACGCAGGACACTGAAGCTTTCTTT	CASTQDTEAFF
-	TRBJ1-2	TRBV10-2	-	TGCGCCAGCAGTGAGTGGGGGACTGAGAGCTATGGCTACACCTTC	CASSEWGTESYGYTF
TRBD2	TRBJ2-7	TRBV19	-	TGTGCCAGTAGTATGGGGCGGGGGTTCACCTACGAGCAGTACTTC	CASSMGRGFTYEQYF
TRBD2	TRBJ2-7	TRBV10-3	-	TGTGCCATCGGGGGGGGAGGGCACGAGCAGTACTTC	CAIGGGGHEQYF
TRBD1	TRBJ2-3	TRBV11-3	once	TGTGCCAGCAGCTTAGGAGCCGGGACAGGGATTGTCCCAGATACGCAGTATTTT	CASSLGAGTGIVPDTQYF
-	TRBJ1-1	TRBV7-3	-	TGTGCCAGCAGGCCGGTCGGTGGAGGGTTAGGGAAATCGAACACTGAAGCTTTCTTT	CASRPVGGGLGKSNTEAFF
-	TRBJ1-5	TRBV5-6	-	TGTGCCAGCAGCTTGGGGTCAGGGCTTAGTCAGCCCCAGCATTTT	CASSLGSGLSQPQHF
-	TRBJ2-7	TRBV9	-	TGTGCCAGCAGCGTAGCAGGAGGGGTCGGCTACGAGCAGTACTTC	CASSVAGGVGYEQYF
-	TRBJ1-1	TRBV19	-	TGTGCCAGTAGGAACGTGGGGGGGGACACTGAAGCTTTCTTT	CASRNVGGDTEAFF
TRBD1	TRBJ1-2	TRBV18	-	TGTGCCAGCTCACAAATGCCGGGACAGGTGAACTATGGCTACACCTTC	CASSQMPGQVNYGYTF
TRBD1	TRBJ2-7	TRBV7-3	-	TGTGCCAGCAGCTTGCAACAGGGGACCCTAGCCGAGCAGTACTTC	CASSLQQGTLAEQYF
-	TRBJ1-1	TRBV27	-	TGTGCCAGCAGTTTATACAGAAGGTTGACTGAAGCTTTCTTT	CASSLYRRLTEAFF
TRBD1	TRBJ2-1	TRBV29-1	-	TGCAGCGGGAGACCAGGGGGCAATGAGCAGTTCTTC	CSGRPGGNEQFF
TRBD2	TRBJ2-1	TRBV19	-	TGTGCCAGTAGTATCTTTCGGCGGGGGAGCTCCTACAATGAGCAGTTCTTC	CASSIFRRGSSYNEQFF
TRBD2	TRBJ2-2	TRBV7-2	-	TGTGCCAGCAGCTTTAGACTAGCGGGCGGGGAGCTGTTTTTT	CASSFRLAGGELFF
-	TRBJ1-1	TRBV19	few	TGTGCCAGTAGTATGCAAGGGGCGTCGAACACTGAAGCTTTCTTT	CASSMQGASNTEAFF
-	TRBJ1-6	TRBV9	-	TGTGCCAGCACCGTTGACGCGGACACCTTTAATTCACCCCTCCACTTT	CASTVDADTFNSPLHF
TRBD1	TRBJ2-1	TRBV7-2	-	TGTGCCAGCAGCTTAGGTGCAGGGGGCTACGATGAGCAGTTCTTC	CASSLGAGGYDEQFF
-	TRBJ1-3	TRBV6-1	-	TGTGCCAGCACACTTGGAAACACCATATATTTT	CASTLGNTIYF
-	TRBJ1-3	TRBV7-2	-	TGTGCCAGCAGCCCTGGACAGAGAAACACCATATATTTT	CASSPGQRNTIYF
TRBD2	TRBJ2-2	TRBV5-1	-	TGCGCCAGCAGCTTGGATAGCGGGGACACCGGGGAGCTGTTTTTT	CASSLDSGDTGELFF
-	TRBJ2-7	TRBV5-6	-	TGTGCCAGCAGCTTGCGTGGGAGCCCGGTCTACGAGCAGTACTTC	CASSLRGSPVYEQYF
-	TRBJ1-1	TRBV7-9	once	TGTGCCAGCAGCTTAGAGGGGCCGGGCACTGAAGCTTTCTTT	CASSLEGPGTEAFF
-	TRBJ2-6	TRBV19	-	TGTGCCAGTAAGCTACGAGGGGGTACTGGGGCCAACGTCCTGACTTTC	CASKLRGGTGANVLTF